The T cell receptor beta chain under discussion was sequenced for a study of T cells in Graves' hyperthyroidism and ophthalmopathy. Amplification of TCR beta CDR3 regions was performed using RNA transcripts as template. Researchers ran a first-round RT-PCR on the TCR CDR3 using the HTBI primer set. TCRdb called the multiplex PCR reads again in MiXCR, with one record for every CDR3 protein. This sample yields 300,000 to 450,000 distinct CDR3 sequences, of which about 14% are seen a single time; 8% to 13% belongs to the top ten. The CDR3 extends over 16 amino acids. Germline lookup yields CDR1 LNHDA and CDR2 SQIVND (reference sequence). V lost 3 bases and J 4 bases, leaving 18 bases between the germline ends. This clonotype turned up a few times.

The material sequenced was blood. This chain links TRBV19 with TRBJ1-1; D not resolved. The source of this sequence is a woman aged 60-70 years with Graves' hyperthyroidism. The CDR3 nucleotides read TGTGCCAGTAGTATCACCCACCTTAGAGGGATCACTGAAGCTTTCTTT. It specifies CASSITHLRGITEAFF.